The 22 T cell receptor beta chains presented below share a single source sample, sequenced in a study of T cell responses to AZD1222 COVID-19 vaccine. Only in-frame clones appear in the TCRdb table, and some are missing; sequencing was by immunoSEQ multiplex PCR. The sample consists of about 85,000 clones, 85% to 90% of them appearing once. The sample here was peripheral blood, taken on day 0 of MenACWY control vaccination. The receptors come from an adult in good health.

This clone ranks as medium-sized (0.01 to 0.1%). The V call is TRBV9, the J call TRBJ2-1, with a weak D call TRBD1 (5 bases). The CDR3 runs 15 residues. Germline V lookup: CDR1 SGDLS, CDR2 YYNGEE. V gave up 6 bases and J gave up 0 bases, with 13 bases separating them. The DNA for the CDR3 is TGTGCCAGCACCAGCCAGGGTAACTCCTACAATGAGCAGTTCTTC. This gives the protein CASTSQGNSYNEQFF.

This chain connects TRBV18 to TRBJ1-2; no clear D gene. The length of the CDR3 is 15 residues. Germline CDR1 reads KGHSH; CDR2 reads LQKENI. The V end was cut by 3 bases, the J end by 4 bases, with 15 bases between. The CDR3: CASSPPGVRGYGYTF. The CDR3 DNA sequence: TGTGCCAGCTCACCGCCCGGGGTGCGGGGCTATGGCTACACCTTC.

The chain employs TRBV19 and TRBJ2-1; D is perhaps TRBD2 (5 bases). Germline CDR1 LNHDA, CDR2 SQIVND (reference sequence). This CDR3 is built from 17 residues. V lost 3 bases, J lost 0 bases, and 15 bases lay in between. Here the CDR3 reads CASSILDWESSYNEQFF. Here the CDR3 DNA reads TGTGCCAGTAGTATCCTGGACTGGGAGAGCTCCTACAATGAGCAGTTCTTC.

V gene TRBV7-2 combines with J gene TRBJ1-1; D is uncertain. CDR1 is SGHTA, CDR2 FQGNSA, per germline. CDR3 length: 13 amino acids. Trimming pared 7 bases from V and 0 bases from J, leaving 9 bases between. The CDR3: CASNTHLNTEAFF. In DNA form, the CDR3 reads TGTGCCAGCAACACACACCTGAACACTGAAGCTTTCTTT.

The rearrangement links TRBV19 to TRBJ2-6; D unresolved. The germline V gene has CDR1 LNHDA and CDR2 SQIVND (reference sequence). Trimming stripped 0 bases from V and 0 bases from J, with 3 bases between. The CDR3 has 15 amino acids. The CDR3 sequence is CASSIEGSGANVLTF. CDR3 sequence (DNA): TGTGCCAGTAGTATAGAAGGCTCTGGGGCCAACGTCCTGACTTTC.

The gene calls are TRBV19 and TRBJ1-1; D is unclear. Per the germline V gene, CDR1 is LNHDA and CDR2 is SQIVND (reference sequence). V lost 3 bases, J lost 0 bases, and 8 bases lay in between. The CDR3 totals 14 residues. CDR3 DNA: TGTGCCAGTAGTATGAACGGAGTGAACACTGAAGCTTTCTTT. Translating gives CASSMNGVNTEAFF.

The rearrangement joins TRBV27 to TRBJ1-2, with unresolved D. Germline assignment: CDR1 MNHEY and CDR2 SMNVEV (reference sequence). Between the trimmed V and J ends, which lost 5 bases and 7 bases, there was a span of 17 bases. This CDR3 region has 14 residues. CDR3: CASSIGPFLSGYTF. Here the CDR3 DNA reads TGTGCCAGCAGTATCGGACCTTTTTTGAGTGGCTACACCTTC.

V gene TRBV14 combines with J gene TRBJ1-6; D is perhaps TRBD1 (6 bases). CDR1 SGHDN and CDR2 FVKESK come from the germline V gene. Trimming removed 5 bases from V and 5 bases from J, with 13 bases in between. The CDR3 is 15 amino acids. The CDR3 reads CASSTNRADNSPLHF. The DNA for the CDR3 is TGTGCCAGCAGCACAAACAGGGCAGATAATTCACCCCTCCACTTT.

The chain has TRBV3-1 (or the pseudogene TRBV3-2) and TRBJ1-3; D gene uncertain. Germline CDR1 is LGHDT and CDR2 is YNNKEL (reference sequence). The CDR3 has 14 residues. Trimming took off 1 base at V and 0 bases at J, with 4 bases between the two ends. The CDR3 sequence: CASSQGSSGNTIYF. DNA of the CDR3: TGTGCCAGCAGCCAAGGCAGCTCTGGAAACACCATATATTTT.

In its sample, this clone was seen once. The chain couples TRBV19 to TRBJ2-7; 8 bases agree with TRBD1. Germline trimming cut 5 bases from V and 0 bases from J; bases unmatched to any gene: 6. The CDR3 covers 15 residues. CDR1 is LNHDA and CDR2 is SQIVND in the germline V gene (reference sequence). In DNA, the CDR3 is TGTGCCAGTAGTCCCCGGGACAGGAGCTCCTACGAGCAGTACTTC. It is translated as CASSPRDRSSYEQYF.

The V and J genes are TRBV5-4 and TRBJ1-2, with 11 positions matching TRBD1. With 4 bases clipped from V and 3 bases from J, the junction kept 5 bases outside the gene matches. CDR1 is SGHNT and CDR2 is YYREEE in the germline V gene (reference sequence). The CDR3 length is 15 residues. The CDR3, as DNA: TGTGCCAGCAGCCCGCCGGGACAGGGGGACTATGGCTACACCTTC. Encoded protein: CASSPPGQGDYGYTF.

This chain links TRBV20-1 with TRBJ1-1, with D perhaps matching TRBD1 (5 bases). CDR3 length equals 13 residues. V was clipped by 3 bases and J by 6 bases, with 14 bases between them. The germline gives CDR1 DFQATT, CDR2 SNEGSKA (reference sequence). CDR3 sequence (DNA): TGCAGTGCTAGTGGGAGGCTAGGGGCTGAAGCTTTCTTT. Encoded protein: CSASGRLGAEAFF.

The rearrangement links TRBV3-1 (or the pseudogene TRBV3-2) to TRBJ1-1; D is undetermined. The length of the CDR3 is 15 residues. CDR1 is LGHDT and CDR2 is YNNKEL in the germline V gene (reference sequence). Trimming stripped 0 bases from V and 1 base from J, with 9 bases between. For the CDR3, the DNA is TGTGCCAGCAGCCAAGATCGTCCACAGAACACTGAAGCTTTCTTT. Amino acid sequence: CASSQDRPQNTEAFF.

J is TRBJ2-7 and V is TRBV19; D unclear. CDR3 length: 14 amino acids. Deletions cut 7 bases from V and 1 base from J, with 14 bases between. Looked up from germline, CDR1 is LNHDA and CDR2 is SQIVND (reference sequence). The CDR3 is CASKAGLGSYEQYF. In nucleotides, the CDR3 is TGTGCCAGTAAGGCCGGGCTGGGATCCTACGAGCAGTACTTC.

The gene calls are TRBV7-9 and TRBJ2-1; 8 bases agree with TRBD2. This CDR3 spans 15 amino acids. Germline CDR1 and CDR2: SEHNR and FQNEAQ (reference sequence). V dropped 5 bases and J dropped 4; count of bases not matched to a gene: 7. The CDR3 bases are TGTGCCAGCAGCCCCGGGTTAGCGGGGTACAATGAGCAGTTCTTC. Translation gives CASSPGLAGYNEQFF.

This chain links TRBV3-1 (or the pseudogene TRBV3-2) with TRBJ2-5; the D is unclear. The germline gives CDR1 LGHDT, CDR2 YNNKEL (reference sequence). V was cut by 4 bases and J by 2 bases, with 14 bases left in between. The CDR3 has 15 amino acids. The CDR3 DNA follows: TGTGCCAGCAGCCCTTATTCAGGAGATCAAGAGACCCAGTACTTC. Encoded protein: CASSPYSGDQETQYF.

In this sample, this clone turned up once. The chain joins TRBV3-1 (or the pseudogene TRBV3-2) to TRBJ2-2, with 10 bases identical to TRBD1. The CDR3 has 15 amino acids. CDR1 LGHDT and CDR2 YNNKEL come from the germline V gene (reference sequence). The V segment lost 4 bases and the J segment 3 bases; nucleotides outside the gene matches: 2. The CDR3 nucleotides are TGTGCCAGCAGCCTAGACAGGGGGCACACCGGGGAGCTGTTTTTT. Translated: CASSLDRGHTGELFF.

This chain joins TRBV30 and TRBJ1-1; D may be TRBD1 (5 bases). Germline CDR1 is GTSNPN and CDR2 is SVGIG (reference sequence). V was pared by 5 bases and J by 3 bases, with 13 bases between. The CDR3 is made up of 13 amino acids. In DNA, the CDR3 is TGTGCCTGGGCGGGGGGGTCGTACACTGAAGCTTTCTTT. Amino acids: CAWAGGSYTEAFF.

V usage is TRBV18 and J usage is TRBJ2-2; D is perhaps TRBD1 (5 bases). Between the trimmed V and J ends, which lost 4 bases and 8 bases, there was a span of 32 bases. Germline lookup yields CDR1 KGHSH and CDR2 LQKENI. The CDR3 length is 20 residues. CDR3 residues: CASSRTNLGDRVPGMGELFF. For the CDR3, the DNA is TGTGCCAGCTCACGAACGAATCTGGGTGACAGAGTCCCCGGAATGGGGGAGCTGTTTTTT. Based on the CDR3 plus reference TRBV18 and TRBJ2-2, the full variable domain is NAGVMQNPRHLVRRRGQEARLRCSPMKGHSHVYWYRQLPEEGLKFMVYLQKENIIDESGMPKERFSAEFPKEGPSILRIQQVVRGDSAAYFCASSRTNLGDRVPGMGELFFGEGSRLTVL.

The rearrangement uses TRBV19 and TRBJ2-3; no clear D. This CDR3 is built from 12 residues. Trimming stripped 6 bases from V and 4 bases from J, with 8 bases between. The germline CDR1 and CDR2 sequences are LNHDA and SQIVND (reference sequence). CDR3 nucleotide sequence: TGTGCCAGTAGAGGGCCGGCAGATACGCAGTATTTT. Translation gives CASRGPADTQYF.

This clone appeared many times. The J gene is TRBJ1-1, the V gene TRBV6-2 or TRBV6-3, with D possibly matching TRBD1 (5 bases). Trimming pared 5 bases from V and 0 bases from J, leaving 7 bases between. This CDR3 comprises 13 residues. Germline CDR1 reads MNHEY; CDR2 reads SVGEGT. The CDR3 loop reads CASSPGMNTEAFF. As DNA, the CDR3 is TGTGCCAGCAGTCCAGGGATGAACACTGAAGCTTTCTTT.

The rearrangement links TRBV2 to TRBJ2-6; D not resolved. From germline, CDR1 is SNHLY and CDR2 FYNNEI. CDR3 length: 15 amino acids. Trimming shortened V by 2 bases and J by 4 bases, and 9 bases separated the two germline ends. This CDR3 is CASSEWAWGANVLTF. The CDR3, as DNA: TGTGCCAGCAGTGAATGGGCCTGGGGGGCCAACGTCCTGACTTTC.